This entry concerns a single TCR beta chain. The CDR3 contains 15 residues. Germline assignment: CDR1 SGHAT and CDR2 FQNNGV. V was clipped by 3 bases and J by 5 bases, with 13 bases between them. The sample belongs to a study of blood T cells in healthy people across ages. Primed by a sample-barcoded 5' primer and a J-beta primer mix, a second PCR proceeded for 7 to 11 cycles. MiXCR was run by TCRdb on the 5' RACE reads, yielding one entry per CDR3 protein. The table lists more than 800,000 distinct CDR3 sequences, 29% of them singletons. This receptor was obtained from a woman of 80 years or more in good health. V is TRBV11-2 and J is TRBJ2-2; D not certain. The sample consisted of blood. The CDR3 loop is CASSFRAMGTGELFF. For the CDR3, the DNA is TGTGCCAGCAGCTTTAGGGCCATGGGGACCGGGGAGCTGTTTTTT.